Listed below are T cell receptor beta chains from one sample, sequenced in a study of blood T cell repertoires in COVID-19. The assay was immunoSEQ multiplex PCR, and TCRdb's table has in-frame clones only and misses some. The data contain about 190,000 clones, roughly 86% of them singletons. Sequencing was performed on peripheral blood. The receptors originated from a man in his late teens or twenties with active or convalescent COVID-19. Both conserved end residues are part of each CDR3. The order of the fields is D gene, V gene, clone size, CDR3 length, J gene, CDR3 protein, CDR3 DNA. The D gene is left open where the match is weak. Some rows mark clone size as missing; the rest say once, few, many or name a class of expanded clone.

D: NA
V: TRBV2
size: NA
length: 14
J: TRBJ1-2
CDR3: CASRVDRGVLGYTF
DNA: TGTGCCAGCAGGGTCGATCGGGGGGTCCTTGGCTACACCTTC

D: TRBD2
V: TRBV11-3
size: NA
length: 15
J: TRBJ2-1
CDR3: CASSLVAGSFNEQFF
DNA: TGTGCCAGCAGCTTAGTAGCGGGAAGTTTCAATGAGCAGTTCTTC

D: NA
V: TRBV4-1
size: few
length: 15
J: TRBJ1-2
CDR3: CASRGLFRANYGYTF
DNA: TGCGCCAGCAGGGGACTTTTTAGGGCTAACTATGGCTACACCTTC

D: NA
V: TRBV11-3
size: NA
length: 16
J: TRBJ2-2
CDR3: CASSLRLGFNTGELFF
DNA: TGTGCCAGCAGCTTACGGCTAGGTTTTAACACCGGGGAGCTGTTTTTT

D: TRBD2
V: TRBV12-3/TRBV12-4
size: NA
length: 12
J: TRBJ2-3
CDR3: CASRGRGDTQYF
DNA: TGTGCCAGCCGCGGGAGGGGAGATACGCAGTATTTT

D: NA
V: TRBV9
size: NA
length: 14
J: TRBJ1-2
CDR3: CASSREGSAYGYTF
DNA: TGTGCCAGCAGCCGTGAAGGCAGCGCCTATGGCTACACCTTC

D: NA
V: TRBV18
size: NA
length: 16
J: TRBJ1-2
CDR3: CASSQTRVPANYGYTF
DNA: TGTGCCAGCTCACAGACGAGGGTCCCAGCTAACTATGGCTACACCTTC

D: NA
V: TRBV11-2
size: NA
length: 16
J: TRBJ2-4
CDR3: CASSLAGNRGGNIQYF
DNA: TGTGCCAGCAGCTTAGCCGGGAACAGGGGAGGAAACATTCAGTACTTC

D: TRBD1
V: TRBV30
size: NA
length: 15
J: TRBJ2-7
CDR3: CAWSGRGTGYGEQYF
DNA: TGTGCCTGGAGCGGCCGGGGGACAGGGTATGGCGAGCAGTACTTC

D: NA
V: TRBV5-8
size: NA
length: 14
J: TRBJ2-7
CDR3: CASSLEPGVHEQYF
DNA: TGTGCCAGCAGCTTGGAGCCAGGGGTCCACGAGCAGTACTTC

D: TRBD2
V: TRBV6-4
size: NA
length: 15
J: TRBJ2-2
CDR3: CASSTTSGETGELFF
DNA: TGTGCCAGCAGTACTACTAGCGGGGAGACCGGGGAGCTGTTTTTT

D: NA
V: TRBV4-1
size: NA
length: 15
J: TRBJ1-1
CDR3: CASSQTVTANTEAFF
DNA: TGCGCCAGCAGCCAAACCGTGACAGCGAACACTGAAGCTTTCTTT

D: NA
V: TRBV7-9
size: NA
length: 16
J: TRBJ2-3
CDR3: CASSYPPSDSTDTQYF
DNA: TGTGCCAGCAGTTACCCCCCCAGCGACAGTACAGATACGCAGTATTTT

D: TRBD1
V: TRBV6-6
size: NA
length: 14
J: TRBJ1-2
CDR3: CASSDTGGVEGYTF
DNA: TGTGCCAGCAGTGATACAGGGGGCGTAGAAGGCTACACCTTC

D: NA
V: TRBV7-9
size: NA
length: 15
J: TRBJ1-2
CDR3: CASSVYVRGKDGYTF
DNA: TGTGCCAGCAGCGTGTACGTCAGGGGCAAGGATGGCTACACCTTC

D: NA
V: TRBV30
size: NA
length: 15
J: TRBJ1-5
CDR3: CAWSGGGKGNAPQHF
DNA: TGTGCCTGGAGTGGGGGAGGGAAGGGGAATGCACCCCAGCATTTT

D: NA
V: TRBV5-1
size: NA
length: 16
J: TRBJ2-5
CDR3: CASSFGMTGHQETQYF
DNA: TGCGCCAGCAGCTTCGGAATGACAGGCCACCAAGAGACCCAGTACTTC

D: TRBD1
V: TRBV4-2
size: NA
length: 16
J: TRBJ2-5
CDR3: CASSQDEDREWSPPNF
DNA: TGTGCCAGCAGCCAAGACGAGGACAGGGAGTGGTCACCGCCTAACTTC

D: TRBD2
V: TRBV18
size: NA
length: 15
J: TRBJ2-7
CDR3: CASSPPLAGTYEQYF
DNA: TGTGCCAGCTCACCACCCCTAGCGGGGACCTACGAGCAGTACTTC

D: NA
V: TRBV5-4
size: NA
length: 14
J: TRBJ2-5
CDR3: CASSSNRVGETQYF
DNA: TGTGCCAGCAGCTCAAACAGGGTCGGGGAGACCCAGTACTTC

D: NA
V: TRBV19
size: NA
length: 13
J: TRBJ1-1
CDR3: CATDGGSGTEAFF
DNA: TGTGCCACCGACGGGGGTTCGGGCACTGAAGCTTTCTTT

D: TRBD1
V: TRBV5-5
size: NA
length: 14
J: TRBJ2-3
CDR3: CASSRQGAPDTQYF
DNA: TGTGCCAGCAGCAGGCAGGGGGCGCCGGATACGCAGTATTTT

D: NA
V: TRBV28
size: NA
length: 12
J: TRBJ1-1
CDR3: CASSFQFSEAFF
DNA: TGTGCCAGCAGTTTTCAGTTCTCTGAAGCTTTCTTT

D: NA
V: TRBV4-1
size: NA
length: 13
J: TRBJ1-4
CDR3: CASSQLERGKLFF
DNA: TGCGCCAGCAGCCAGCTGGAAAGGGGAAAACTGTTTTTT

D: NA
V: TRBV6-6
size: NA
length: 15
J: TRBJ1-4
CDR3: CASSYSRGRDEKLFF
DNA: TGTGCCAGCAGTTACTCACGGGGGAGGGATGAAAAACTGTTTTTT

D: TRBD1
V: TRBV30
size: NA
length: 14
J: TRBJ1-2
CDR3: CAGDGQGHNYGYTF
DNA: TGTGCCGGGGACGGACAGGGTCACAACTATGGCTACACCTTC

D: NA
V: TRBV11-2
size: NA
length: 15
J: TRBJ1-5
CDR3: CASSLDGGQDQPQHF
DNA: TGTGCCAGCAGCTTGGACGGGGGGCAGGATCAGCCCCAGCATTTT

D: NA
V: TRBV20-1
size: NA
length: 13
J: TRBJ2-7
CDR3: CSASTRTALRQYF
DNA: TGCAGTGCTAGTACCCGGACAGCTCTTAGGCAGTACTTC

D: NA
V: TRBV5-6
size: once
length: 13
J: TRBJ1-1
CDR3: CASSEGLDTEAFF
DNA: TGTGCCAGCAGCGAAGGACTTGACACTGAAGCTTTCTTT